The rows below give T cell receptor beta chains drawn from one sample of a study of blood T cell repertoires in COVID-19. Using immunoSEQ multiplex PCR, the repertoire was profiled, and TCRdb retains in-frame clones only, with some absent. The sample has about 140,000 clones, about 87% seen once. Sequencing used peripheral blood. The receptors shown here come from a woman aged 45-65 years with active or convalescent COVID-19. The CDR3 runs from the conserved cysteine through the conserved F or W. The D gene is left open where the match is weak. Clone size is shown for a subset of rows, as once, few, many or a class of expanded clone.

d_call,clone_size,j_call,v_call,cdr3_aa,cdr3_nt
-,once,TRBJ2-5,TRBV5-5,CASSLWTQETQYF,TGTGCCAGCAGCCTATGGACTCAAGAGACCCAGTACTTC
TRBD1,-,TRBJ1-4,TRBV12-5,CAGLQGAQEKLFF,TGTGCTGGCCTCCAGGGGGCGCAAGAAAAACTGTTTTTT
-,once,TRBJ1-1,TRBV13,CASSLRTEAFF,TGTGCCAGCAGCCTCCGGACTGAAGCTTTCTTT
-,-,TRBJ1-4,TRBV12-3/TRBV12-4,CASSQRGGEKLFF,TGTGCCAGCAGCCAGAGAGGGGGAGAAAAACTGTTTTTT
TRBD2,once,TRBJ2-2,TRBV4-3,CASSQDRVAGSGELFF,TGCGCCAGCAGCCAAGATAGGGTAGCGGGATCCGGGGAGCTGTTTTTT
TRBD1,-,TRBJ2-7,TRBV19,CASRPGQGSEQYF,TGTGCCAGTAGGCCGGGACAGGGGTCTGAGCAGTACTTC
-,once,TRBJ2-5,TRBV28,CASSLYGGAGGIPETQYF,TGTGCCAGCAGTTTATACGGCGGGGCAGGGGGGATTCCGGAGACCCAGTACTTC
-,-,TRBJ1-6,TRBV7-2,CASSLASGVNSPLHF,TGTGCCAGCAGCTTAGCGTCAGGGGTAAATTCACCCCTCCACTTT
-,-,TRBJ1-6,TRBV5-4,CASSQGGTPLHF,TGTGCCAGCAGCCAGGGAGGGACACCCCTCCACTTT
-,-,TRBJ2-3,TRBV2,CASNFRDMANTQYF,TGTGCCAGCAATTTCCGGGACATGGCGAATACGCAGTATTTT
-,-,TRBJ1-2,TRBV27,CASSPGRDTF,TGTGCCAGCAGTCCAGGGAGGGACACCTTC
-,-,TRBJ2-3,TRBV6-2/TRBV6-3,CASSYADRRTDTQYF,TGTGCCAGCAGTTACGCAGACAGGCGCACAGATACGCAGTATTTT
-,-,TRBJ2-5,TRBV10-1,CASSESAGWGETQYF,TGCGCCAGCAGTGAGTCTGCAGGGTGGGGAGAGACCCAGTACTTC
TRBD2,-,TRBJ2-5,TRBV7-2,CASSSRTSGGLIQETQYF,TGTGCCAGCAGCTCGCGGACTAGCGGGGGGCTTATCCAAGAGACCCAGTACTTC
TRBD1,-,TRBJ2-2,TRBV4-1,CASSQRQGASGELFF,TGCGCCAGCAGCCAAAGACAGGGGGCATCCGGGGAGCTGTTTTTT
-,-,TRBJ1-2,TRBV5-6,CASSLAGRTNYGYTF,TGTGCCAGCAGCTTGGCAGGGAGGACTAACTATGGCTACACCTTC
-,-,TRBJ1-1,TRBV5-1,CASSSDPARETEAFF,TGCGCCAGCAGCTCGGACCCGGCGAGGGAGACTGAAGCTTTCTTT
TRBD1,-,TRBJ1-1,TRBV18,CASSPVPGQGKNTEAFF,TGTGCCAGCTCACCCGTACCGGGACAGGGGAAGAACACTGAAGCTTTCTTT
-,-,TRBJ1-1,TRBV29-1,CSVEVGQGNTEAFF,TGCAGCGTTGAAGTAGGGCAGGGCAACACTGAAGCTTTCTTT
TRBD2,-,TRBJ2-1,TRBV9,CASSVGTSGRNEQFF,TGTGCCAGCAGCGTCGGGACTAGCGGAAGAAATGAGCAGTTCTTC
-,once,TRBJ1-1,TRBV7-9,CASSLPQQGAFF,TGTGCCAGCAGCTTACCGCAACAGGGCGCTTTCTTT
-,-,TRBJ1-1,TRBV5-1,CASSFGGDTEAFF,TGCGCCAGCAGCTTTGGCGGGGACACTGAAGCTTTCTTT
TRBD2,-,TRBJ2-3,TRBV24-1,CATSDAQGGVSDTQYF,TGTGCCACCAGTGATGCCCAGGGAGGGGTCAGTGATACGCAGTATTTT
-,-,TRBJ1-4,TRBV3-1/TRBV3-2,CASSQAGGGTFNEKLFF,TGTGCCAGCAGCCAAGCTGGGGGAGGGACGTTTAATGAAAAACTGTTTTTT
TRBD1,-,TRBJ1-1,TRBV15,CATSMLRTGENTEAFF,TGTGCCACCAGCATGTTAAGGACAGGGGAGAACACTGAAGCTTTCTTT
TRBD1,-,TRBJ1-1,TRBV10-3,CAISDQTGQNPEAFF,TGTGCCATCAGTGATCAGACAGGGCAGAACCCTGAAGCTTTCTTT
-,-,TRBJ1-2,TRBV29-1,CSASGWSGDYGYTF,TGCAGCGCGTCTGGCTGGTCTGGAGACTATGGCTACACCTTC
-,-,TRBJ1-5,TRBV24-1,CATSDSGDQPQHF,TGTGCCACCAGTGACTCAGGGGATCAGCCCCAGCATTTT
TRBD1,once,TRBJ1-4,TRBV9,CASSSGTGGEKLFF,TGTGCCAGCAGCTCCGGGACAGGGGGAGAAAAACTGTTTTTT
-,-,TRBJ1-1,TRBV9,CASSVGGIRTEAFF,TGTGCCAGCAGCGTAGGAGGGATACGCACTGAAGCTTTCTTT
TRBD2,-,TRBJ2-3,TRBV5-4,CASSLVRGGGTDTQYF,TGTGCCAGCAGCTTGGTGCGGGGGGGTGGCACAGATACGCAGTATTTT
-,-,TRBJ1-4,TRBV5-1,CASSGAKTTNEKLFF,TGCGCCAGCAGCGGGGCAAAAACAACTAATGAAAAACTGTTTTTT
TRBD2,-,TRBJ2-1,TRBV7-2,CASSFGAGGEQFF,TGTGCCAGCAGCTTCGGTGCGGGAGGCGAGCAGTTCTTC
-,-,TRBJ1-5,TRBV7-9,CASSSDTYLQPQHF,TGTGCCAGCAGCTCTGACACCTACCTCCAGCCCCAGCATTTT
-,-,TRBJ1-5,TRBV21-1,CASSKVAGGQPQHF,TGTGCCAGCAGCAAAGTTGCAGGAGGTCAGCCCCAGCATTTT
-,-,TRBJ1-2,TRBV5-6,CASSLLREGGYTF,TGTGCCAGCAGCTTGCTCAGGGAGGGCGGCTACACCTTC
-,-,TRBJ2-1,TRBV4-3,CASSQTDRDGSLGEQFF,TGCGCCAGCAGCCAAACGGACAGAGACGGCTCTCTGGGTGAGCAGTTCTTC
TRBD2,-,TRBJ2-1,TRBV28,CASSLAGTSGRGDYNEQFF,TGTGCCAGCAGTTTAGCGGGGACTAGCGGGAGAGGAGACTACAATGAGCAGTTCTTC
-,-,TRBJ2-5,TRBV2,CASSETPETQYF,TGTGCCAGCAGTGAAACACCTGAGACCCAGTACTTC
TRBD1,-,TRBJ1-4,TRBV6-1,CASSERQGLYEKLFF,TGTGCCAGCAGTGAACGACAGGGCTTGTATGAAAAACTGTTTTTT
TRBD2,-,TRBJ2-1,TRBV3-1/TRBV3-2,CASSQEVGDYRRDEQFF,TGTGCCAGCAGCCAAGAAGTAGGGGACTACCGGCGGGATGAGCAGTTCTTC
TRBD2,-,TRBJ2-1,TRBV7-6,CASSSGLSNEQFF,TGTGCCAGCAGCTCGGGACTATCAAATGAGCAGTTCTTC
TRBD2,-,TRBJ2-1,TRBV7-2,CASSPSGTSGYNEQFF,TGTGCCAGCAGCCCATCCGGGACTAGCGGGTACAATGAGCAGTTCTTC
TRBD2,few,TRBJ2-2,TRBV6-5,CASSYSGTIQTGELFF,TGTGCCAGCAGTTACTCCGGGACTATCCAAACCGGGGAGCTGTTTTTT
-,-,TRBJ1-2,TRBV6-5,CASSSSQGYYGYTF,TGTGCCAGCAGTTCCTCCCAGGGCTACTATGGCTACACCTTC
TRBD1,-,TRBJ1-5,TRBV7-8,CASSRKTGGSQPQHF,TGTGCCAGCAGCCGGAAAACAGGGGGCAGTCAGCCCCAGCATTTT
-,-,TRBJ2-1,TRBV12-5,CASGSGTSVF,TGTGCTAGTGGTTCCGGGACATCGGTCTTC
-,-,TRBJ2-5,TRBV19,CASSIRARETQYF,TGTGCCAGTAGTATAAGAGCGAGGGAGACCCAGTACTTC
TRBD2,once,TRBJ2-3,TRBV19,CASKEGLGTDTQYF,TGTGCCAGTAAGGAGGGACTAGGCACAGATACGCAGTATTTT
-,-,TRBJ2-7,TRBV11-2,CASSSPDRFYEQYF,TGTGCCAGCAGCTCTCCAGACAGGTTCTACGAGCAGTACTTC
TRBD2,-,TRBJ2-3,TRBV10-3,CAISAGSGRAEYTQYF,TGTGCCATCAGTGCGGGTAGCGGGAGGGCCGAGTATACGCAGTATTTT
TRBD2,-,TRBJ2-2,TRBV25-1,CASSLTSGSVGELFF,TGTGCCAGCAGCCTGACTAGCGGGAGTGTCGGGGAGCTGTTTTTT
-,once,TRBJ2-7,TRBV6-5,CASRGTYEQYF,TGTGCCAGCAGGGGCACCTACGAGCAGTACTTC
-,-,TRBJ2-2,TRBV6-5,CAGRDQTGPTGELFF,TGTGCCGGCAGAGACCAAACAGGCCCCACCGGGGAGCTGTTTTTT
TRBD1,-,TRBJ1-2,TRBV6-4,CASSHTLDRGVRGYTF,TGTGCCAGCAGTCATACCCTAGACAGGGGAGTTCGTGGCTACACCTTC
-,-,TRBJ1-5,TRBV24-1,CATWRTESNQPQHF,TGTGCCACCTGGAGGACAGAAAGCAATCAGCCCCAGCATTTT
TRBD1,-,TRBJ1-2,TRBV30,CAWTKTATGIVVYGYTF,TGTGCCTGGACCAAAACCGCGACAGGGATTGTGGTCTATGGCTACACCTTC